This T cell receptor beta chain was sequenced in a study of blood T cells in healthy people across ages. The use of a sample-barcoded 5' primer and a J-beta primer mix characterized a second PCR of 7 to 11 cycles. A tag from a template-switch adaptor with 12 random nucleotides marked each cDNA molecule. MiXCR, applied by TCRdb to the 5' RACE reads, yields one record per CDR3 protein. This sample has 710,000 or so distinct CDR3 sequences, with around 32% found just once. This clonotype was recorded at least ten times. This CDR3 region has 14 residues. J lost 3 bases, V lost 5 bases, and 4 bases had no gene match. Germline CDR1 SNHLY, CDR2 FYNNEI.

The receptor comes from a woman older than 75 in good health. V and J are TRBV2 and TRBJ2-7; 10 bases line up with TRBD1. The specimen was blood. CDR3: CASSTGTGDYEQYF. CDR3 coding DNA: TGTGCCAGCAGTACCGGGACAGGGGACTACGAGCAGTACTTC.